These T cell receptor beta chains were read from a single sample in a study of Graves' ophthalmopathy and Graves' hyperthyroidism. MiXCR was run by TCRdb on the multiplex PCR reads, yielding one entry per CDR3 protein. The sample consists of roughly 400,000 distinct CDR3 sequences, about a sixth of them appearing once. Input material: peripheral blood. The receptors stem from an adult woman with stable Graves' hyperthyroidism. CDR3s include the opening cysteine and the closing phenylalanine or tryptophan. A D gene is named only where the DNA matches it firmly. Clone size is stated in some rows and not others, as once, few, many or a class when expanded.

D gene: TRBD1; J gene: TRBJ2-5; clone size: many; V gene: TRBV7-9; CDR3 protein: CASSATGTQETQYF; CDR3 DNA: TGTGCCAGCAGCGCGACAGGGACCCAAGAGACCCAGTACTTC
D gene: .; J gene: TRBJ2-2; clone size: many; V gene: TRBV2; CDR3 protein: CASRGVNTGELFF; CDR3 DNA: TGTGCCAGCAGGGGGGTGAACACCGGGGAGCTGTTTTTT
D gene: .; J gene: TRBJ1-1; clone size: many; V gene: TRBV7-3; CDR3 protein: CASSLTDSSHEAFF; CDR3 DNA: TGTGCCAGCAGCCTCACAGACAGTTCCCATGAAGCTTTCTTT
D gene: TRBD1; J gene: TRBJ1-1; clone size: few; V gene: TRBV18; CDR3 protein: CASSQGQGKIEAFF; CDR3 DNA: TGTGCCAGCTCTCAGGGACAGGGGAAAATTGAAGCTTTCTTT
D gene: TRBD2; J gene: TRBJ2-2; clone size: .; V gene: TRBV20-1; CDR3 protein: CSAIWTSGGATGELFF; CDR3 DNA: TGCAGTGCTATTTGGACTAGCGGGGGGGCCACCGGGGAGCTGTTTTTT
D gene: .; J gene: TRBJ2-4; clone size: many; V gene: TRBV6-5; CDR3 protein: CASSYRLLRGKNIQYF; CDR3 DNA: TGTGCCAGCAGTTACCGATTACTTCGGGGCAAAAACATTCAGTACTTC
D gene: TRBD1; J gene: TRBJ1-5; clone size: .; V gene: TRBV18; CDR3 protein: CASSPTQGEPQHF; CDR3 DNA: TGTGCCAGCTCACCCACTCAGGGGGAGCCCCAGCATTTT
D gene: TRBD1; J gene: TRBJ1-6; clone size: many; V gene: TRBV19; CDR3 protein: CASSITAGRGPNSPLHF; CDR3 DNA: TGTGCCAGTAGTATCACCGCTGGCAGGGGGCCTAATTCACCCCTCCACTTT
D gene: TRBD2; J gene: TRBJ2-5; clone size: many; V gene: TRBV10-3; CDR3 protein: CATLGLAGGTQYF; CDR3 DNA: TGTGCCACCTTAGGACTAGCGGGAGGGACCCAGTACTTC
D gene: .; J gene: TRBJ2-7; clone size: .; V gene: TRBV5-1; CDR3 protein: CASSGDNSYEQYF; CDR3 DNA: TGCGCCAGCAGCGGGGACAACTCCTACGAGCAGTACTTC
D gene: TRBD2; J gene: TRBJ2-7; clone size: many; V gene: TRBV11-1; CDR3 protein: CASSLGASGTLYEQYF; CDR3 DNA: TGTGCCAGCAGCTTAGGGGCTAGCGGGACACTTTACGAGCAGTACTTC
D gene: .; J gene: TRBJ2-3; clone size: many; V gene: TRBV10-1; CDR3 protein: CASSERSTLGNTDTQYF; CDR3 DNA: TGCGCCAGCAGTGAGCGTTCTACTTTGGGGAACACAGATACGCAGTATTTT
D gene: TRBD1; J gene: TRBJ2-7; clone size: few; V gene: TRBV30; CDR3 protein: CAWGTGETYEQYF; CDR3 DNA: TGTGCCTGGGGGACAGGAGAAACCTACGAGCAGTACTTC
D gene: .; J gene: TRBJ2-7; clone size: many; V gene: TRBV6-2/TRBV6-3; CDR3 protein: CASSDEDRTYEQYF; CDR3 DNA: TGTGCCAGCAGCGACGAAGACAGAACCTACGAGCAGTACTTC
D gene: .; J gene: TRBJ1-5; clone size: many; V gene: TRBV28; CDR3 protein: CASSLGRQFNQPQHF; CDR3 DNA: TGTGCCAGCAGTTTAGGAAGGCAGTTCAATCAGCCCCAGCATTTT
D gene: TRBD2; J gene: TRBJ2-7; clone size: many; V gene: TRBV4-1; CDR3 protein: CASSELAGDEQYF; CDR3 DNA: TGCGCCAGCAGTGAACTAGCGGGAGACGAGCAGTACTTC
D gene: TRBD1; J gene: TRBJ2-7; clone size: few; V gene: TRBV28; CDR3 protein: CATTDRACEQYF; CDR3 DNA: TGTGCCACCACGGACAGGGCCTGCGAGCAGTACTTC
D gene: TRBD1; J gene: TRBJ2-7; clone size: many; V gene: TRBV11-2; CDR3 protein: CASSSDRNYEQYF; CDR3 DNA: TGTGCCAGCAGCTCGGACAGGAACTACGAGCAGTACTTC
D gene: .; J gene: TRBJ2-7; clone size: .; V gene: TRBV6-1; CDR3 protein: CASTKDGGEVDEQYF; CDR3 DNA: TGTGCCAGCACAAAAGACGGGGGAGAGGTGGACGAGCAGTACTTC
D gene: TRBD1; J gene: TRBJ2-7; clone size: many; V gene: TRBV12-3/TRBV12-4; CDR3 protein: CASSPGTGALEQYF; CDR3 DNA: TGTGCCAGCAGTCCCGGGACAGGGGCCCTCGAGCAGTACTTC
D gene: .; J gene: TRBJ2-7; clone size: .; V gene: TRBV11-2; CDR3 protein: CASSQSGTTARVEQYF; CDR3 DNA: TGTGCCAGCAGCCAATCCGGGACGACCGCTAGGGTCGAGCAGTACTTC
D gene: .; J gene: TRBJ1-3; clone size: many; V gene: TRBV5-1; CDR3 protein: CASSNTGITSGNTIYF; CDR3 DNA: TGCGCCAGCAGCAACACAGGGATTACCTCTGGAAACACCATATATTTT
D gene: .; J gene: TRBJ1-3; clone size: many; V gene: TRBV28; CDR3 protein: CASRDPGNTIYF; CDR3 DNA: TGTGCCAGCAGGGACCCTGGAAACACCATATATTTT
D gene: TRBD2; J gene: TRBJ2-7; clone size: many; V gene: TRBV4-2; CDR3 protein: CASSRPGTSLSEQYF; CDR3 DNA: TGTGCCAGCAGCCGCCCCGGGACTAGCCTCTCCGAGCAGTACTTC
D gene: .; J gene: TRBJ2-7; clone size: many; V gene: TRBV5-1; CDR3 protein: CASSLEGDGYEQYF; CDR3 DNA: TGCGCCAGCAGCTTGGAAGGGGACGGCTACGAGCAGTACTTC
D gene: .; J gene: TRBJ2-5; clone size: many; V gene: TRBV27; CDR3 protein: CASSPLVAETQYF; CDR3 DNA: TGTGCCAGCAGTCCACTAGTTGCAGAGACCCAGTACTTC
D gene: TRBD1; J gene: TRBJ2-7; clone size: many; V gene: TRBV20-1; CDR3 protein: CSARLPGTGESYEQYF; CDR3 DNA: TGCAGTGCCAGATTACCGGGGACAGGGGAATCTTACGAGCAGTACTTC